This T cell receptor (beta chain) was obtained from a study of graft-versus-host responses after intestinal transplantation (dated by TCRdb to the early 2020s). General notes on the study: The transplants that recipients received were multivisceral, liver-intestinal, or isolated intestinal. Graft-versus-host and host-versus-graft alloreactive T cell clones were tracked in the graft, circulation and bone marrow after intestinal transplantation using bulk TCR-beta CDR3 sequencing. Rather than going through the commercial service, samples from a few later patients were sequenced in-house on an Illumina MiSeq and processed with MiXCR. Donor T cell macrochimerism was defined as a peak of at least 4% donor T cells among recipient peripheral blood mononuclear cells. The cohort enrolled around 25 intestinal transplant recipients including one retransplant, and 3 patients lacking pretransplant specimens were excluded. To identify alloreactive clones, pre-transplant mixed lymphocyte reaction products were sequenced and then compared with unstimulated pre-transplant donor and recipient T cells. All recipients received anti-thymocyte globulin induction followed by maintenance tacrolimus and steroids for approximately 3 years.

Between the V and J ends, shortened by 0 bases and 6 bases respectively, the junction contains 15 bases. Reading the germline V gene (reference sequence) gives CDR1 GTSNPN and CDR2 SVGIG. The CDR3, from cysteine to phenylalanine, totals 14 residues. Here the CDR3 DNA is all that survives: 42 bases in frame from base 1. The meaning of the sample's time point label: cells obtained before transplantation from donor or recipient. CD3+CD4+ and CD3+CD8+ populations were FACS-sorted from unstimulated pre-transplant donor and recipient cells taken from spleen or lymph nodes. Beyond this particular receptor, the publication reports: The relatively low number and heterogeneity of intestinal transplant patients limited the conclusions. GvH clones were found in recipient bone marrow, and some of the GvH clones appeared earlier in ileal mucosa or blood, which is consistent with an intestinal mucosal origin. Patients with donor T cell macrochimerism had high GvH to HvG T cell clonal ratios in their allografts. Early after transplant, declines in HvG clones were associated with peak levels of circulating GvH clones.

The receptor library was made with the immunoSEQ multiplex PCR assay. For most patients, genomic DNA was isolated with the Qiagen DNeasy Blood and Tissue Kit and sent frozen to Adaptive Biotechnologies for TCR sequencing. For most patients, high-throughput TCR-beta CDR3 sequencing of genomic DNA was performed by Adaptive Biotechnologies. For the original study's pipeline: Adaptive's ImmunoSEQ software was the source of the TCR sequencing data for 15 to 20 patients, while three other patients were processed with MiXCR and VDJtools. CD4 versus CD8 sorting errors were corrected by removing sequences found in both subsets at a frequency ratio below 5:1. CDR3 nucleotide sequences shared by donor and recipient were removed because the origin of these sequences could not be assigned. To count as alloreactive, a clone needed at least 2-fold expansion over unstimulated cells and a minimum CFSE-low frequency of 0.002% (template counts) or 0.001% (read counts). Clones detected in sequenced pre-transplant spleen, lymph node, or MLR CFSE-low populations of the donor or recipient were defined as mappable. The cumulative frequency of alloreactive clones was calculated as a percentage of all sequences, weighted by copy number. In TCRdb, the immuneACCESS table is reduced to in-frame sequences with V and J assigned. These tables do not hold every clone; where another copy was compared, an unresolved V gene accounts for under half, and the others remain unexplained. V and J calls and clone size are given by that table; D and trimming were obtained from the DNA. The sample data list 75,000 to 90,000 clones, and around 90% of these were observed just once. The ten largest clonotypes hold approximately 0.34% of the sample.

About this clone: Its binding antigen is unknown. No base quality information exists; no much larger clone differs at one position.

The sequence joins TRBV30 to TRBJ2-7, with TRBD2 perhaps the D gene, on 6 matching bases. This receptor was identified in a human donor who received an intestinal transplant. The material was unstimulated CD4+ T cells sorted from spleen or lymph node cells, obtained before intestinal transplant. The sequenced DNA: TGTGCCTGGAGTGTACTCGGAGGGTTTCCCGAGCAGTACTTC. This codes for CAWSVLGGFPEQYF.